These T cell receptor beta chains were read from a single sample in a study of shared clonotypes between healthy human individuals. TCRdb's table, derived via immunoSEQ multiplex PCR, lists solely in-frame clones and lacks some. The table lists under 850,000 clones, approximately 72% of them singletons, with over 1.5% in the top ten. Sequences were obtained from memory CD4+ T cells sorted from blood. All receptors derive from a woman younger than 45 in good health. CDR3s include the opening cysteine and the closing phenylalanine or tryptophan. D genes are given only for firm matches. Rows give clone size only sometimes, using once, few, many, or a class for an expanded clone.

v_call	clone_size	j_call	d_call	cdr3_nt	cdr3_aa
TRBV28	NA	TRBJ2-7	TRBD1	TGTGCCACCCAGACAGGGATACGTTACGAGCAGTACTTC	CATQTGIRYEQYF
TRBV20-1	NA	TRBJ1-5	NA	TGCAGTGCTGCGATCAGGGGGCCCCAGCATTTT	CSAAIRGPQHF
TRBV20-1	NA	TRBJ2-1	TRBD2	TGCAGTGCTTCCGGGACTAATGAGTTCTTC	CSASGTNEFF
TRBV2	NA	TRBJ2-1	NA	TGTGCCAGCAGCGCGGGACGTACCAACAATGAGCAGTTCTTC	CASSAGRTNNEQFF
TRBV30	few	TRBJ2-7	NA	TGTGCCTGGAGGATGGGTAGCGGAAACTACGAGCAGTACTTC	CAWRMGSGNYEQYF
TRBV25-1	NA	TRBJ2-7	NA	TGTGCCAGCAGTGAAAGAGGCAGGGGAGGCGAGCAGTACTTC	CASSERGRGGEQYF
TRBV5-1	few	TRBJ1-5	NA	TGCGCCAGCAGCTTGGCAGGGAATCAGCCCCAGCATTTT	CASSLAGNQPQHF
TRBV5-1	few	TRBJ2-2	TRBD1	TGCGCCAGCAGCTTCCAACAGGGGGGCACCGGGGAGCTGTTTTTT	CASSFQQGGTGELFF
TRBV28	NA	TRBJ1-2	NA	TGTGCCAGCAGTTCGGCCCCCCGGGGGAACTATGGCTACACCTTC	CASSSAPRGNYGYTF
TRBV29-1	NA	TRBJ2-5	NA	TGCAGCGTCCTCGGGACCCTTCGAGAGACCCAGTACTTC	CSVLGTLRETQYF
TRBV25-1	NA	TRBJ1-1	NA	TGTGCCAGCATCGGGTTGGGAGTTCCCACTGAAGCTTTCTTT	CASIGLGVPTEAFF
TRBV19	NA	TRBJ2-7	TRBD2	TGTGCCAGTAGTATAGGGGCGGGAGGCTACGAGCAGTACTTC	CASSIGAGGYEQYF
TRBV28	NA	TRBJ2-1	NA	TGTGCCAGCTTTAGCTCCTACAATGAGCAGTTCTTC	CASFSSYNEQFF
TRBV5-1	few	TRBJ2-5	NA	TGCGCCAGCAGCTGGGGCGGCGTTGGGGAGACCCAGTACTTC	CASSWGGVGETQYF
TRBV28	NA	TRBJ2-7	TRBD1	TGTGCCAGCAGTCTTGGGGACAGGGGAGGCGAGCAGTACTTC	CASSLGDRGGEQYF
TRBV27	NA	TRBJ2-3	TRBD2	TGTGCCAGCAGTTTAAGGGAGGGAGATACGCAGTATTTT	CASSLREGDTQYF